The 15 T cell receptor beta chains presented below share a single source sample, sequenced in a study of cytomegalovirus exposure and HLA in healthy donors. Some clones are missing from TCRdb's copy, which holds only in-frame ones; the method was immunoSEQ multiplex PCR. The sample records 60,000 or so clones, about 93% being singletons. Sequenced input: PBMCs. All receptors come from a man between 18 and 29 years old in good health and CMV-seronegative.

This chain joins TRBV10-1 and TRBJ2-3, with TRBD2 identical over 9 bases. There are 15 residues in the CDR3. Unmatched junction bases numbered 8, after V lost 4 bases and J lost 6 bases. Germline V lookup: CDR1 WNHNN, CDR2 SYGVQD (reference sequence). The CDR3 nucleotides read TGCGCCAGCAGTGGGGGACTAGCTTCTCGGGATACGCAGTATTTT. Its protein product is CASSGGLASRDTQYF.

As DNA, the CDR3 is TGTGCCAGCAGTTTATTCCTAGCGGGCGCCAACAATGAGCAGTTCTTC. Protein: CASSLFLAGANNEQFF. V and J are TRBV28 and TRBJ2-1; TRBD2 matches 8 bases. The junction had 7 bases not matched to a gene; V was cut back by 1 base and J by 5 bases. CDR3 length: 16 amino acids. Per germline, CDR1 MDHEN and CDR2 SYDVKM.

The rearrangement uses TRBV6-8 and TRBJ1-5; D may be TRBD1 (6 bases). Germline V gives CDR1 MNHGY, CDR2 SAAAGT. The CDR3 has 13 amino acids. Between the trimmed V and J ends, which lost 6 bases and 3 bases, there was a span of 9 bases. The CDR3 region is CASRQGNNQPQHF. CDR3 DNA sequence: TGTGCCAGCAGGCAGGGGAACAATCAGCCCCAGCATTTT.

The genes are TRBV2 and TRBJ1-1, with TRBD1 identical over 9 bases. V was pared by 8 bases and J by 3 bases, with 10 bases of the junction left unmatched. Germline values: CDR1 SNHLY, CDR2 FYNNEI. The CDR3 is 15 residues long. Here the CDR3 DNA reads TGTGCCAGCGATCTCCGGACAGGGGCTTACACTGAAGCTTTCTTT. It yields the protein CASDLRTGAYTEAFF.

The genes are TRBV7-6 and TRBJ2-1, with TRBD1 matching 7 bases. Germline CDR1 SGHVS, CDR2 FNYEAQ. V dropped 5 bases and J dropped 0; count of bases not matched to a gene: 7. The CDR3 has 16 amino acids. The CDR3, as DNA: TGTGCCAGCAGCCCGAAACAGGGGATCTCCTACAATGAGCAGTTCTTC. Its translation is CASSPKQGISYNEQFF.

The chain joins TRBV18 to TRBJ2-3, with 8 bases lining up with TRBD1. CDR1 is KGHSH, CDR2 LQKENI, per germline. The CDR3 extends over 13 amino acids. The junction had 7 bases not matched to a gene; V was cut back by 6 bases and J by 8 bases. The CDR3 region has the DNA TGTGCCAGCTCGGCCGGACAGGGAGTTACGCAGTATTTT. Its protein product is CASSAGQGVTQYF.

The CDR3 sequence: CASSTTGVEKLFF. The CDR3 coding sequence is TGTGCCAGTAGTACGACAGGGGTTGAAAAACTGTTTTTT. The chain uses TRBV19 and TRBJ1-4; 8 nucleotides agree with TRBD1. The length of the CDR3 is 13 residues. V lost 4 bases and J lost 7; bases outside the gene matches: 2. CDR1 is LNHDA, CDR2 SQIVND, per germline (reference sequence).

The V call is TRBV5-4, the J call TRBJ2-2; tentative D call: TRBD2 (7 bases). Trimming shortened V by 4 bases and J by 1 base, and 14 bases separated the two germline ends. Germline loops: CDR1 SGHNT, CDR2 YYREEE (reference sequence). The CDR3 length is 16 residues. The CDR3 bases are TGTGCCAGCAGCCACGGGGGGCAGTTGAACACCGGGGAGCTGTTTTTT. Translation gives CASSHGGQLNTGELFF.

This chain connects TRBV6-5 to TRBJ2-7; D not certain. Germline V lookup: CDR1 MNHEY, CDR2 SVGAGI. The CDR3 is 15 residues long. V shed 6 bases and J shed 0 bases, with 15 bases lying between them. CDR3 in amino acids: CASSATMESSYEQYF. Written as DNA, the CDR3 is TGTGCCAGCAGCGCGACCATGGAGAGCTCCTACGAGCAGTACTTC.

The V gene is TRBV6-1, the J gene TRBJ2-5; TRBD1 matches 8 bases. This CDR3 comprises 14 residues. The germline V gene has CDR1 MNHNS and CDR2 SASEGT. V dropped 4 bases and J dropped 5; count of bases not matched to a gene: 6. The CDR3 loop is CASSGQGWGETQYF. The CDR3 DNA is TGTGCCAGCAGTGGACAGGGGTGGGGGGAGACCCAGTACTTC.

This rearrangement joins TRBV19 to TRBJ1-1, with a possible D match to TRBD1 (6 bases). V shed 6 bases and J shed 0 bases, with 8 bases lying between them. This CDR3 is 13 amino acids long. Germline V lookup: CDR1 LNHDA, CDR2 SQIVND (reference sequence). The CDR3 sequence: CASSGQLNTEAFF. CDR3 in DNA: TGTGCCAGTAGCGGACAGTTGAACACTGAAGCTTTCTTT.

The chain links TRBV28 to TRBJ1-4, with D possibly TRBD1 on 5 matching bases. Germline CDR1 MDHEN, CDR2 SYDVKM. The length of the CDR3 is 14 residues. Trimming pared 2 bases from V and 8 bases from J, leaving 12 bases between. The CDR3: CASSLIQGGEKLFF. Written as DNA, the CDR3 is TGTGCCAGCAGTTTAATTCAGGGAGGCGAAAAACTGTTTTTT.

The CDR3 loop reads CASSDQGADTQYF. The CDR3 DNA reads TGTGCCAGTAGTGACCAGGGGGCAGATACGCAGTATTTT. The chain joins TRBV19 to TRBJ2-3, with 7 positions matching TRBD1. Germline V gene data show CDR1 as LNHDA and CDR2 as SQIVND (reference sequence). The ends lost 5 bases at V and 4 bases at J; junction bases unmatched: 3. The CDR3 sequence is 13 residues long.

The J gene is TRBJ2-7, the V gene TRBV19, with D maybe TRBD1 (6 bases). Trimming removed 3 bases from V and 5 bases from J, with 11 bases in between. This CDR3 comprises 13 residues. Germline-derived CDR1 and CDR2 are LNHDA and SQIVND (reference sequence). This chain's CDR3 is CASSIRGGNEQYF. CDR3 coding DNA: TGTGCCAGTAGTATCAGGGGTGGAAACGAGCAGTACTTC.

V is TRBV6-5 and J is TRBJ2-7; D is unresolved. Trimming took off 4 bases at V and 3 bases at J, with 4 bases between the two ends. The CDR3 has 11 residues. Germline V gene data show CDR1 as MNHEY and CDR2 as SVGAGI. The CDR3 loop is CASSSNYEQYF. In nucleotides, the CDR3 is TGTGCCAGCAGTTCCAACTACGAGCAGTACTTC.